This T cell receptor beta chain emerged from a study of T cell responses to AZD1222 COVID-19 vaccine. Generated by immunoSEQ multiplex PCR, the TCRdb table keeps only in-frame clones and is missing some. This table has some 200,000 clones, about nine tenths appearing once. Between the trimmed V and J ends, which lost 2 bases and 1 base, there was a span of 11 bases. CDR3 length: 15 residues. Germline V gene data show CDR1 as MNHNS and CDR2 as SASEGT. As regards this clone: The antigen remains unidentified.

Whole-study findings and limits: Females made up more of the donors, who were largely white British, and clonal diversity may have come out too low. The study reported that nearly half of spike-specific TCRs target unmutated variant regions.

The clonotype was recovered from an adult who received the AZD1222 COVID-19 vaccine. The sample consisted of peripheral blood, taken 28 days after the second AZD1222 dose. The chain couples TRBV6-1 to TRBJ1-1; unclear D gene. The CDR3 here is CASSEFGKANTEAFF. The DNA for the CDR3 is TGTGCCAGCAGTGAATTTGGCAAAGCGAACACTGAAGCTTTCTTT.